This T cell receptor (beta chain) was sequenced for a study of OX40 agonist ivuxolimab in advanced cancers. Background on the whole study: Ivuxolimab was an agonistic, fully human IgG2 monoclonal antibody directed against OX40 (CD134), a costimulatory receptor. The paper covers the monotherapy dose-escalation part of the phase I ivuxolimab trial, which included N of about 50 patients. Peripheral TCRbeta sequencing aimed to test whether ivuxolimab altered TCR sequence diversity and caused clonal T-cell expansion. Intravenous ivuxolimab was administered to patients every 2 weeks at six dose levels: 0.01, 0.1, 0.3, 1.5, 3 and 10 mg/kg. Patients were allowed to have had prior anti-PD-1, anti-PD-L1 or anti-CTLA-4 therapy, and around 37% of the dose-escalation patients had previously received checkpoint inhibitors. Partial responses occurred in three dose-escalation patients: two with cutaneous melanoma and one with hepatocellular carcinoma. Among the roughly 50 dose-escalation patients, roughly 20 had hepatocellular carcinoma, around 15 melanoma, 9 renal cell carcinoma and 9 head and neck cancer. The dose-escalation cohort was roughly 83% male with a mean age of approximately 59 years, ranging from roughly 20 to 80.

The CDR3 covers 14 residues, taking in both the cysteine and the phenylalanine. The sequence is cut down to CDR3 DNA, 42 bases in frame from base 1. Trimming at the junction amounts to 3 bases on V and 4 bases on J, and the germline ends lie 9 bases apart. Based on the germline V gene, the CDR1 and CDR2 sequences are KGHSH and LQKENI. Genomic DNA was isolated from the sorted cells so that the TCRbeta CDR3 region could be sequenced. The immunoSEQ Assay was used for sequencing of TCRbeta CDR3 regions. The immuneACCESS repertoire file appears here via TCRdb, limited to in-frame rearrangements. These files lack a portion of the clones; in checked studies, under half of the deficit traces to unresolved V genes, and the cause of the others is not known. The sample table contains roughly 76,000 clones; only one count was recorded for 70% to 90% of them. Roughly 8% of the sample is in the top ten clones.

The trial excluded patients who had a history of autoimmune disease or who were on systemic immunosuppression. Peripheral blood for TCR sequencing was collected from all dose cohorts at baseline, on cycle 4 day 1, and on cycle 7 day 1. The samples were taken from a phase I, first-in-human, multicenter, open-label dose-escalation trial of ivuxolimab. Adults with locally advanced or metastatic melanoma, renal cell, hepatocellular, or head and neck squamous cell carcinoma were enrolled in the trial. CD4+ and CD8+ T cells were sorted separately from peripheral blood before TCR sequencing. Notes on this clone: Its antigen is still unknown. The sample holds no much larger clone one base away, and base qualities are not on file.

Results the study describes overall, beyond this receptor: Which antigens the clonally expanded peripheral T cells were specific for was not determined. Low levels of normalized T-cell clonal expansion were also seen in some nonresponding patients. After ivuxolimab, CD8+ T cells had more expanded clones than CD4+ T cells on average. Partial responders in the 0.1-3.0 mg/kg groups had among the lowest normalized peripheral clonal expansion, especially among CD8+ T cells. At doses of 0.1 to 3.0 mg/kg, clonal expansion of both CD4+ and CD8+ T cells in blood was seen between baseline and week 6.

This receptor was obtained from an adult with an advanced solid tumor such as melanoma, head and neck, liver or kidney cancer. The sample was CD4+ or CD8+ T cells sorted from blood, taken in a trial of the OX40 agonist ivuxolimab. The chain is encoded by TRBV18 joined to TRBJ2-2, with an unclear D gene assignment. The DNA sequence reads TGTGCCAGCTCACCGGACCTCAGCACCGGGGAGCTGTTTTTT. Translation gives CASSPDLSTGELFF.